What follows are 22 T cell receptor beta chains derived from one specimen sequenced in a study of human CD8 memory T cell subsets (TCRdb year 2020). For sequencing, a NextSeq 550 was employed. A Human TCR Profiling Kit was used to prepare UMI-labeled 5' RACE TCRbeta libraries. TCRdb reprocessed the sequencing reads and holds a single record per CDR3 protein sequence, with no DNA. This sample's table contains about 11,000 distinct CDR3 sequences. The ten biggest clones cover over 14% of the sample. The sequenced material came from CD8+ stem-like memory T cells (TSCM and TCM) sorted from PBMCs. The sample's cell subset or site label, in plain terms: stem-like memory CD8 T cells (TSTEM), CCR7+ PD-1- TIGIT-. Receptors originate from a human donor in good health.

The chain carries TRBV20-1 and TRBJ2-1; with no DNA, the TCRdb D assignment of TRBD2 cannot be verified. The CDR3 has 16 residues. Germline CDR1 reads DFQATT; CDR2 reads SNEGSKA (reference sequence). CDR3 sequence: CSAQPPGLAGRDEQFF.

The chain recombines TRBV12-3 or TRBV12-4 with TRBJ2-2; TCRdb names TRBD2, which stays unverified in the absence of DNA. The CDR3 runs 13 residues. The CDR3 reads CAAKREFTGELFF.

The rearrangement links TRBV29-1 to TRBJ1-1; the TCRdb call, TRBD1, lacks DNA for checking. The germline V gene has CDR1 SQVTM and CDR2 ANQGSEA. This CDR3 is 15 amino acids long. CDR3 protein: CSVEDYRQGGAEAFF.

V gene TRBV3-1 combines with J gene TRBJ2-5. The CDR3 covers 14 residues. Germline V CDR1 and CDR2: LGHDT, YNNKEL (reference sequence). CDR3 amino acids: CASSQDRYKETQYF.

The CDR3 here is CASSRDQDNNEQFF. The chain combines TRBV7-6 with TRBJ2-1; TCRdb names TRBD1, which stays unverified in the absence of DNA. The germline V gene has CDR1 SGHVS and CDR2 FNYEAQ. The CDR3 sequence is 14 residues long.

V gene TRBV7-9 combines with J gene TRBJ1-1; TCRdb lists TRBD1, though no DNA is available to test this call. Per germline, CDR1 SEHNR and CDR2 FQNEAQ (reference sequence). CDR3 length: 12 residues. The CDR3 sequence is CASSLGRAEAFF.

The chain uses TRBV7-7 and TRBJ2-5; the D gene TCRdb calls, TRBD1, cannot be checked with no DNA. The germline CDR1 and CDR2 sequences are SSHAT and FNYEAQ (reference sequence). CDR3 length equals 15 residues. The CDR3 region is CASSLDRTPGETQYF.

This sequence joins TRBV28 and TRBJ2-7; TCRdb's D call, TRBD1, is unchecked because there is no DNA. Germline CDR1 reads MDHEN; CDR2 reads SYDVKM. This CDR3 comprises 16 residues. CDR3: CASSSPIQGFSYEQYF.

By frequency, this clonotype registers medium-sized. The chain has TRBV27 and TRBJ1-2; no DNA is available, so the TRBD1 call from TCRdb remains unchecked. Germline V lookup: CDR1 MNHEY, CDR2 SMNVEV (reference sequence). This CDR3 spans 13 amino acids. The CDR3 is CASSRDRSAGYTF.

The chain's CDR3 is CASSERGQSNTEAFF. The genes are TRBV2 and TRBJ1-1; TCRdb proposes TRBD1, but this gene call is untestable without DNA. This CDR3 comprises 15 residues. The germline CDR1 and CDR2 sequences are SNHLY and FYNNEI. Full variable domain (missing parts from reference TRBV2 and TRBJ1-1): EPEVTQTPSHQVTQMGQEVILRCVPISNHLYFYWYRQILGQKVEFLVSFYNNEISEKSEIFDDQFSVERPDGSNFTLKIRSTKLEDSAMYFCASSERGQSNTEAFFGQGTRLTVV.

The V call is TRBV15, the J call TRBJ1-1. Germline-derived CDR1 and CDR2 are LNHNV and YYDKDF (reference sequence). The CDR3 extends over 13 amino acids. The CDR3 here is CATSRVLYTEAFF.

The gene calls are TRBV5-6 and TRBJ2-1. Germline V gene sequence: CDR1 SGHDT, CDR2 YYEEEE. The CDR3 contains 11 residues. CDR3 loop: CASSFGDEQFF.

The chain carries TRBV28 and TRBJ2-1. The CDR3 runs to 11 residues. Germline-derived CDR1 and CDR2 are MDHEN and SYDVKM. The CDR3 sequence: CASSSNNEQFF.

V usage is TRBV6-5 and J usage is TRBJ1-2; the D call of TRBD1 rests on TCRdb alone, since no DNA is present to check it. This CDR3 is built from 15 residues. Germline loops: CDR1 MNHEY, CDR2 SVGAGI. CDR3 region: CASSYGQGGYSGYTF.

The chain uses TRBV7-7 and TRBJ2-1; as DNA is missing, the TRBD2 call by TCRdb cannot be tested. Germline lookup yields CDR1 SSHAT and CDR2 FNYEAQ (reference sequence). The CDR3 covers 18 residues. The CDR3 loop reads CASSLNPALAGDGNEQFF.

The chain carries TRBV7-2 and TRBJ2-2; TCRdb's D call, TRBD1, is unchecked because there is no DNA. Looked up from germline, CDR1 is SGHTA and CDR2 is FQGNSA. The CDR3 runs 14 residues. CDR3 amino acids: CASSSGQRTGELFF.

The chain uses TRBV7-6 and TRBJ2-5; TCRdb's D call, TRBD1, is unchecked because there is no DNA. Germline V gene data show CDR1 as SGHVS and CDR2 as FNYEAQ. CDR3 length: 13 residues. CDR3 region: CASSHRGLETQYF.

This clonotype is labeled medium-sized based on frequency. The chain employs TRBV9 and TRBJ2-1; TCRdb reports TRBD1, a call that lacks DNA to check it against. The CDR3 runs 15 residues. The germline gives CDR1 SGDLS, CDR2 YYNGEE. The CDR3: CASSVVGHQSDEQFF.

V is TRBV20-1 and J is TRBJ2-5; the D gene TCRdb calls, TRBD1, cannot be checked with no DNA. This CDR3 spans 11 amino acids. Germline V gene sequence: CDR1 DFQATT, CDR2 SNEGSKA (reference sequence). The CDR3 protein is CSARRGETQYF.

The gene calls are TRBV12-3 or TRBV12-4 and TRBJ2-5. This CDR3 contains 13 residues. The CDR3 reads CASSPGYQETQYF.

The CDR3 here is CASTESALRDLYTEAFF. V and J are TRBV2 and TRBJ1-1. Germline V gene data show CDR1 as SNHLY and CDR2 as FYNNEI. This CDR3 spans 17 amino acids.

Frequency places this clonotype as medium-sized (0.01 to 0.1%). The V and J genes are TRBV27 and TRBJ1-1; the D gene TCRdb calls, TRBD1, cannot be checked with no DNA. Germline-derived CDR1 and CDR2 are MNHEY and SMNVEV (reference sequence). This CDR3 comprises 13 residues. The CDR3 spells CASTPTGRTEAFF.